This T cell receptor (beta chain) came from a study of blood T cell repertoires in COVID-19. Study context: There were acute and convalescent COVID-19 samples, and they came from the United States, Italy and Spain. The cDNA or gDNA used as material had been derived from T cells, B-cell-depleted T cells, or PBMCs.

Study processing details: Estimation of nucleated cell counts relied on the amplification of reference gene primers. The table came from immunoSEQ multiplex PCR; TCRdb's copy has only in-frame clones and leaves some out. V and J calls and clone size are given by that table; D and trimming were obtained from the DNA. The sample has around 40,000 clones, roughly 81% seen once; the top ten hold 12% to 15%. This receptor was taken from a human donor in a cohort sampled during active COVID-19. The sample was peripheral blood.

CDR3 sequence (DNA): TGTGCCAGCAGGCCCCTAGCGGCAGTAGTAGATGAGCAGTTCTTC. Amino acids: CASRPLAAVVDEQFF. The rearrangement links TRBV2 to TRBJ2-1, with 7 positions matching TRBD2. CDR3 length: 15 amino acids. Germline values: CDR1 SNHLY, CDR2 FYNNEI. V was clipped by 6 bases and J by 8 bases; unmatched bases: 13.